A selection of T cell receptor beta chains follows, all from one sample in a study of blood T cell repertoires in COVID-19. Clones were read by immunoSEQ multiplex PCR, and TCRdb kept only the in-frame ones, dropping some. The data show some 150,000 clones, with more than 75% seen just once and over 8.5% held by the top ten. The specimen sequenced was peripheral blood. The receptors come from a woman in her fifties or sixties with active or convalescent COVID-19. CDR3s include the opening cysteine and the closing phenylalanine or tryptophan. The D gene is left open where the match is weak. Expanded clones are given a class, and other clones once, few, many or no size at all.

size | D | J | V | CDR3 | DNA
NA | NA | TRBJ1-4 | TRBV7-6 | CASSPSFPANEKLFF | TGTGCCAGCAGCCCGTCTTTCCCAGCTAATGAAAAACTGTTTTTT
NA | TRBD1 | TRBJ2-7 | TRBV6-2/TRBV6-3 | CASSTRTGKYEQYF | TGTGCCAGCAGTACCAGGACAGGGAAGTACGAGCAGTACTTC
NA | NA | TRBJ1-5 | TRBV19 | CASSIASGNQPQHF | TGTGCCAGTAGTATAGCCTCGGGCAATCAGCCCCAGCATTTT
NA | TRBD1 | TRBJ1-1 | TRBV2 | CASRGQPNTEAFF | TGTGCCAGCAGGGGACAGCCAAACACTGAAGCTTTCTTT
NA | TRBD2 | TRBJ2-1 | TRBV28 | CASSLSFAGEGEQFF | TGTGCCAGCAGTTTATCTTTCGCTGGGGAGGGTGAGCAGTTCTTC
NA | NA | TRBJ1-5 | TRBV28 | CASSPGGIGGEFQPQHF | TGTGCCAGCAGCCCAGGAGGTATAGGGGGGGAATTCCAGCCCCAGCATTTT
NA | NA | TRBJ1-5 | TRBV28 | CASSPVEAGVQPQHF | TGTGCCAGCAGTCCAGTTGAGGCGGGGGTACAGCCCCAGCATTTT
NA | TRBD1 | TRBJ1-1 | TRBV19 | CARVLDRDTEAFF | TGTGCCAGGGTCCTTGACAGGGACACTGAAGCTTTCTTT
NA | TRBD1 | TRBJ1-1 | TRBV29-1 | CSASRQGNTEAFF | TGCAGCGCCTCCAGACAGGGGAACACTGAAGCTTTCTTT
NA | TRBD1 | TRBJ2-5 | TRBV4-2 | CASSQVRDRQETQYF | TGTGCCAGCAGCCAAGTGCGGGACAGGCAAGAGACCCAGTACTTC
NA | TRBD2 | TRBJ2-1 | TRBV5-1 | CASSLGLAGHEQFF | TGCGCCAGCAGCTTGGGACTAGCGGGTCATGAGCAGTTCTTC
NA | TRBD1 | TRBJ1-3 | TRBV6-2/TRBV6-3 | CASSPGTGTSGNTIYF | TGTGCCAGCAGTCCCGGGACAGGAACCTCTGGAAACACCATATATTTT
NA | TRBD1 | TRBJ1-2 | TRBV28 | CASARDRGFRGGYTF | TGTGCCAGCGCCCGGGACAGGGGGTTCCGTGGTGGCTACACCTTC
few | TRBD2 | TRBJ2-5 | TRBV4-3 | CASSQGTSGGGIQETQYF | TGCGCCAGCAGCCAGGGGACTAGCGGGGGGGGAATCCAAGAGACCCAGTACTTC
NA | TRBD1 | TRBJ2-1 | TRBV5-1 | CASSRGQPSYNEQFF | TGCGCCAGCAGCAGGGGACAGCCCTCCTACAATGAGCAGTTCTTC
few | TRBD2 | TRBJ2-3 | TRBV30 | CAWGPQGVAGGRNTQYF | TGTGCCTGGGGCCCCCAGGGTGTAGCGGGAGGCCGGAATACGCAGTATTTT
NA | NA | TRBJ2-1 | TRBV3-1/TRBV3-2 | CASSPGANSYNEQFF | TGTGCCAGCAGCCCCGGTGCTAACTCCTACAATGAGCAGTTCTTC
NA | TRBD1 | TRBJ2-2 | TRBV30 | CASLRQGVYTGELFF | TGTGCCTCCCTGAGACAGGGCGTGTACACCGGGGAGCTGTTTTTT
NA | NA | TRBJ2-5 | TRBV21-1 | CASSKSGQVSLSETQYF | TGTGCCAGCAGCAAATCGGGACAGGTCAGCTTGTCAGAGACCCAGTACTTC
NA | TRBD2 | TRBJ2-1 | TRBV5-1 | CASSFPGVAGGSNEQFF | TGCGCCAGCAGCTTTCCTGGGGTAGCGGGAGGGAGCAATGAGCAGTTCTTC
NA | NA | TRBJ2-7 | TRBV4-3 | CASSQENRVGEQYF | TGCGCCAGCAGCCAAGAAAACAGGGTGGGCGAGCAGTACTTC
NA | NA | TRBJ2-1 | TRBV7-9 | CASSDIKDRPNEQFF | TGTGCCAGCAGCGACATCAAGGATAGGCCCAATGAGCAGTTCTTC
NA | NA | TRBJ1-1 | TRBV11-2 | CASSSIYTEAFF | TGTGCCAGCAGCTCCATTTACACTGAAGCTTTCTTT
NA | TRBD1 | TRBJ1-2 | TRBV6-5 | CASSLDRGLGGYTF | TGTGCCAGCAGTTTGGACAGGGGGCTTGGTGGCTACACCTTC
NA | TRBD1 | TRBJ2-7 | TRBV5-1 | CASSLAQWDRDEQYF | TGCGCCAGCAGCTTGGCGCAGTGGGACAGGGACGAGCAGTACTTC
NA | NA | TRBJ1-1 | TRBV7-8 | CASSPMGGGTEAFF | TGTGCCAGCAGCCCTATGGGGGGTGGTACTGAAGCTTTCTTT
NA | NA | TRBJ2-3 | TRBV11-2 | CASSLDRWRGPRGTDTQYF | TGTGCCAGCAGCTTAGATCGGTGGAGGGGGCCACGGGGCACAGATACGCAGTATTTT
NA | NA | TRBJ2-7 | TRBV5-4 | CASSLFGRGPYEQYF | TGTGCCAGCAGCTTGTTCGGGAGGGGGCCCTACGAGCAGTACTTC
once | NA | TRBJ1-6 | TRBV5-4 | CANSYRDRNSPLHF | TGTGCCAACAGCTACAGGGACCGGAATTCACCCCTCCACTTT